Listed below are T cell receptor beta chains from one sample, sequenced in a study of shared clonotypes between healthy human individuals. Assay used: immunoSEQ multiplex PCR; TCRdb lists only in-frame clones, some missing. The sample includes 470,000 or so clones, around four fifths of them seen just once. The specimen was PBMCs. The receptors come from a woman between 40 and 50 years old in good health. Some clones in this sample may be carry-over from other donors' samples. Both conserved end residues are part of each CDR3. D genes are given only for firm matches. Expanded clones get a size class; other rows say once, few or many, or leave the size out.

J gene	V gene	clone size	D gene	CDR3 protein	CDR3 DNA
TRBJ1-6	TRBV27	-	-	CASRPRTAGNSPLHF	TGTGCCAGCAGACCCAGGACGGCAGGAAATTCACCCCTCCACTTT
TRBJ1-1	TRBV28	-	TRBD1	CASSQGQEKAFF	TGTGCCAGCAGTCAAGGACAGGAGAAGGCTTTCTTT
TRBJ2-3	TRBV7-3	-	-	CASSSPGTDTQYF	TGTGCCAGCAGCTCTCCCGGCACAGATACGCAGTATTTT
TRBJ1-5	TRBV7-2	-	TRBD1	CASSSDRGNSNQPQHF	TGTGCCAGCAGCTCGGACAGGGGAAATTCTAATCAGCCCCAGCATTTT
TRBJ2-3	TRBV30	-	-	CAWSVRRESTDTQYF	TGTGCCTGGAGTGTACGGCGGGAAAGCACAGATACGCAGTATTTT
TRBJ2-1	TRBV5-5	-	TRBD2	CASSFDPFRLAGSNEQFF	TGTGCCAGCAGCTTTGACCCGTTTCGACTAGCGGGATCCAATGAGCAGTTCTTC
TRBJ2-5	TRBV10-3	-	TRBD1	CAISKRTGVTETQYF	TGTGCCATCAGTAAACGGACAGGGGTAACAGAGACCCAGTACTTC
TRBJ2-1	TRBV19	-	TRBD2	CASSAQGLAGGVFDEQFF	TGTGCCAGTAGTGCGCAGGGACTAGCGGGGGGGGTTTTCGATGAGCAGTTCTTC
TRBJ1-1	TRBV6-1	few	-	CASSPYRSLNTEAFF	TGTGCCAGCAGTCCCTACAGGAGCCTGAACACTGAAGCTTTCTTT
TRBJ2-2	TRBV7-2	-	TRBD1	CASKIQGINTGELFF	TGTGCCAGCAAGATACAGGGGATTAACACCGGGGAGCTGTTTTTT
TRBJ2-3	TRBV2	few	-	CASSEAEGVTDTQYF	TGTGCCAGCAGTGAAGCTGAAGGCGTCACAGATACGCAGTATTTT
TRBJ2-3	TRBV7-9	-	TRBD2	CASSFGTSGGTDTQYF	TGTGCCAGCAGCTTTGGGACTAGCGGGGGGACAGATACGCAGTATTTT
TRBJ1-5	TRBV28	few	-	CASSFRGLGVGTQHF	TGTGCCAGCAGTTTCCGGGGGTTAGGTGTTGGAACCCAGCATTTT
TRBJ2-1	TRBV5-5	-	TRBD2	CASSLFSGGPENEQFF	TGTGCCAGCAGCTTGTTCTCGGGAGGGCCAGAAAATGAGCAGTTCTTC
TRBJ1-5	TRBV19	many	-	CASSFLALSNQPQHF	TGTGCCAGTAGTTTTCTGGCTCTTAGCAATCAGCCCCAGCATTTT
TRBJ1-3	TRBV4-1	-	-	CASSQGGALGGGNTIYF	TGCGCCAGCAGCCAAGGAGGGGCTTTAGGGGGTGGAAACACCATATATTTT
TRBJ1-5	TRBV7-9	-	TRBD1	CASSPGTGVYSNQPQHF	TGTGCCAGCAGCCCAGGGACAGGGGTATATAGCAATCAGCCCCAGCATTTT
TRBJ2-7	TRBV20-1	-	-	CSAEAYEQYF	TGCAGTGCGGAAGCCTACGAGCAGTACTTC
TRBJ2-3	TRBV5-1	-	TRBD1	CASSLGQLANTQYF	TGCGCCAGCAGCCTGGGACAGCTCGCCAATACGCAGTATTTT
TRBJ1-4	TRBV2	-	-	CASSSQFGLNEKLFF	TGTGCCAGCAGTTCGCAGTTCGGCTTAAATGAAAAACTGTTTTTT
TRBJ2-1	TRBV11-1	few	TRBD2	CASSSSRDYYNEQFF	TGTGCCAGCAGCTCCAGCCGGGACTATTACAATGAGCAGTTCTTC
TRBJ1-5	TRBV6-1	once	-	CASSTGPGDQPQHF	TGTGCCAGCAGCACGGGCCCGGGGGATCAGCCCCAGCATTTT
TRBJ2-1	TRBV30	-	TRBD1	CAWSPDLTGIEFF	TGTGCCTGGAGTCCCGACTTGACAGGGATCGAGTTCTTC
TRBJ2-7	TRBV15	-	-	CATSRVGTGSSYEQYF	TGTGCCACCAGCAGGGTCGGTACAGGGAGCTCCTACGAGCAGTACTTC
TRBJ2-2	TRBV11-2	-	TRBD1	CASSPTGGNTGELFF	TGTGCCAGCAGCCCGACAGGGGGAAACACCGGGGAGCTGTTTTTT